This is a list of T cell receptor beta chains from one sample in a study of tumor-infiltrating lymphocytes in primary liver carcinoma. TCRdb fed the multiplex PCR reads into MiXCR, producing one record per CDR3 protein. The data contain approximately 330,000 distinct CDR3 sequences, approximately 64% of them singletons. Sequenced input: peripheral blood. Receptors originate from a man in his forties with primary liver carcinoma and hepatitis B virus infection. CDR3s include the opening cysteine and the closing phenylalanine or tryptophan. Each record gives: D gene, J gene, V gene, clone size, CDR3 protein, CDR3 DNA. A D gene is named only where the DNA matches it firmly. Some rows have no size entry. The others give once, few or many, or a class for an expanded clone.

- | TRBJ1-1 | TRBV6-1 | - | CASSEGWGRVNTEAFF | TGTGCCAGCAGTGAAGGCTGGGGCAGGGTGAACACTGAAGCTTTCTTT
- | TRBJ2-1 | TRBV11-2 | once | CAGSLLDNEQSF | TGTGCCGGCAGCTTGTTAGACAATGAGCAGTCCTTC
- | TRBJ1-5 | TRBV6-1 | - | CASSEIPYSNRPQHF | TGTGCCAGCAGTGAAATCCCCTATAGCAATCGACCCCAGCATTTT
TRBD1 | TRBJ2-2 | TRBV12-3/TRBV12-4 | many | CASSLRGLSTGELFF | TGTGCCAGCAGCCTCAGGGGGCTGAGCACCGGGGAGCTGTTTTTT
- | TRBJ2-3 | TRBV11-2 | - | CASGLDSRLAGTQYF | TGTGCCAGCGGCTTAGATAGCAGGTTAGCCGGTACGCAGTATTTT
- | TRBJ1-4 | TRBV11-2 | - | CASSTWEREKLFF | TGTGCCAGCAGTACATGGGAGAGGGAAAAACTGTTTTTT
- | TRBJ1-6 | TRBV28 | once | CASRLSGISGNSPLHF | TGTGCCAGCAGACTTTCAGGGATAAGTGGGAATTCACCCCTCCACTTT
- | TRBJ1-2 | TRBV6-6 | - | CASSYLEQVAKGYTF | TGTGCCAGCAGTTACCTGGAACAGGTGGCGAAGGGCTACACCTTC
- | TRBJ2-1 | TRBV4-3 | - | CASSQYWAGFYNEQFF | TGCGCCAGCAGCCAATATTGGGCAGGGTTTTACAATGAGCAGTTCTTC
TRBD1 | TRBJ1-5 | TRBV5-1 | - | CASSWGEQGVNQPQHF | TGCGCCAGCAGCTGGGGGGAACAGGGGGTAAATCAGCCCCAGCATTTT
- | TRBJ2-1 | TRBV10-3 | many | CAISPGGGVGNEQFF | TGTGCCATCAGCCCCGGAGGGGGAGTAGGCAATGAGCAGTTCTTC
- | TRBJ2-7 | TRBV11-2 | once | CASIGSSYEQYF | TGTGCCAGTATCGGGAGCTCCTACGAGCAGTACTTC
TRBD1 | TRBJ2-6 | TRBV6-1 | - | CASSEEFTRDRGSGANVLAF | TGTGCCAGCAGTGAAGAATTTACGAGGGACAGGGGTTCTGGGGCCAACGTCCTTGCTTTC
- | TRBJ1-1 | TRBV11-2 | - | CASSHSGANTDAYF | TGTGCCAGCAGCCACTCAGGGGCCAACACTGATGCTTACTTT
TRBD2 | TRBJ2-7 | TRBV11-2 | few | CASSFRGLAFYDQYF | TGTGCCAGTAGCTTTCGGGGACTAGCTTTCTACGACCAGTACTTC
- | TRBJ1-6 | TRBV28 | - | CASSLPEGRVSPLHF | TGTGCCAGCAGTTTGCCAGAGGGCAGGGTTTCACCCCTCCACTTT
- | TRBJ1-1 | TRBV11-2 | - | CASARGNTITEAFF | TGTGCCAGTGCGAGGGGGAACACTATCACTGAAGCTTTCTTT
- | TRBJ1-4 | TRBV6-2/TRBV6-3 | - | CASSGYDEGGEKLFF | TGTGCCAGCAGCGGCTACGACGAAGGCGGTGAAAAACTGTTTTTT
- | TRBJ1-1 | TRBV12-3/TRBV12-4 | many | CASTSNPLNTEAFF | TGTGCCAGCACCTCTAACCCTTTGAACACTGAAGCTTTCTTT
- | TRBJ2-7 | TRBV11-1 | many | CASSPFGSARSYEQYF | TGTGCCAGCAGCCCCTTTGGGTCAGCAAGGTCCTACGAGCAGTACTTC
TRBD2 | TRBJ2-2 | TRBV7-9 | - | CASSLAQGTGLANTGELFF | TGTGCCAGTAGCTTAGCGCAGGGGACGGGACTAGCGAATACCGGGGAGCTGTTTTTT
TRBD2 | TRBJ2-3 | TRBV6-5 | - | CASSSMTSGVTDTQYF | TGTGCCAGCAGTTCGATGACTAGCGGGGTAACAGATACTCAGTATTTT
- | TRBJ1-4 | TRBV11-2 | - | CASSPFRDGAREKLLF | TGTGCCAGCAGCCCTTTTCGTGATGGGGCGAGGGAAAAACTGTTATTT
- | TRBJ2-2 | TRBV10-3 | - | CAISEGTNTRELFF | TGTGCCATCAGTGAGGGAACGAACACCAGGGAGCTGTTTTTT
TRBD1 | TRBJ1-1 | TRBV7-8 | - | CASTKTDRGMNTEAFF | TGTGCCAGCACCAAAACGGACAGGGGCATGAACACTGAAGCTTTCTTT
TRBD2 | TRBJ2-1 | TRBV11-2 | - | CTSSSVAGGYDNEQFF | TGTACGAGCAGTTCCGTAGCGGGAGGTTATGACAATGAGCAGTTCTTC
- | TRBJ2-1 | TRBV6-5 | many | CASSYSSQGLNEQFF | TGTGCCAGCAGTTACTCGAGTCAGGGATTGAATGAGCAGTTCTTC
TRBD1 | TRBJ1-2 | TRBV28 | once | CASSFRDRVQGYTF | TGTGCCAGCAGTTTTCGGGACAGGGTTCAAGGCTACACCTTC
- | TRBJ2-3 | TRBV6-5 | - | CAGLNGYADTKYF | TGTGCCGGCCTTAACGGGTACGCAGATACGAAGTATTTT
TRBD1 | TRBJ2-5 | TRBV28 | few | CASSSFHTGGPETQYF | TGTGCCAGCAGTTCCTTCCATACAGGGGGCCCAGAGACCCAGTACTTC
- | TRBJ1-1 | TRBV11-3 | - | CPSSLDRFREAFF | TGTCCCAGCAGCTTAGATCGTTTCCGGGAGGCTTTCTTT
- | TRBJ2-1 | TRBV2 | - | CASSERSEGANEQFF | TGTGCCAGCAGTGAAAGGTCGGAGGGGGCGAATGAGCAGTTCTTC
TRBD1 | TRBJ2-1 | TRBV7-8 | many | CASSRQPGQDNEQFF | TGTGCCAGCAGCCGCCAGCCTGGACAGGACAATGAGCAGTTCTTC
- | TRBJ1-5 | TRBV5-5 | many | CASSEGGPNQPQHF | TGTGCCAGCAGTGAGGGCGGTCCCAATCAGCCCCAGCATTTT
- | TRBJ2-1 | TRBV11-2 | - | CVSKLQGMDEQFF | TGTGTCAGCAAATTACAGGGTATGGATGAGCAGTTCTTC
TRBD1 | TRBJ2-3 | TRBV11-2 | - | CASSIGRTGGADTHYF | TGTGCCAGCAGCATCGGGCGAACAGGGGGCGCAGATACGCACTATTTT